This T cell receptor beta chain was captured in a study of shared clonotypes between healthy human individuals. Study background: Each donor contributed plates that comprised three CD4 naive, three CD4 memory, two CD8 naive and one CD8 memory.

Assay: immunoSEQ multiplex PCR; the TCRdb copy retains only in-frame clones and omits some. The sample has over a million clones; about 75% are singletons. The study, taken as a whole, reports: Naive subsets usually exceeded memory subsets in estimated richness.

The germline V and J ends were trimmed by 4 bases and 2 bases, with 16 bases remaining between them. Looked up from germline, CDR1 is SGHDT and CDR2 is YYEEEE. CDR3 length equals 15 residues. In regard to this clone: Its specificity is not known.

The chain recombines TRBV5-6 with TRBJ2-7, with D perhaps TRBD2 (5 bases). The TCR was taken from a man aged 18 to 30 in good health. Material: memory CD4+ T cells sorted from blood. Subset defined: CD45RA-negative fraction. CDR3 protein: CASSPQHVGAYEQYF. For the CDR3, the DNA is TGTGCCAGCAGCCCCCAGCACGTCGGGGCCTACGAGCAGTACTTC.